Presented here are 30 T cell receptor beta chains from one specimen sequenced in a study of T cell repertoires in cytomegalovirus infection. TCRdb re-called the reads with MiXCR, one entry per CDR3 protein. The sample lists roughly 240,000 distinct CDR3 sequences, around 6.4% occurring once. Material: PBMCs. Receptors were obtained from a human donor in good health (CMV status not recorded). Some clones in this sample may be carry-over from other donors' samples.

This rearrangement joins TRBV28 to TRBJ1-1, with D perhaps matching TRBD1 (6 bases). Looked up from germline, CDR1 is MDHEN and CDR2 is SYDVKM. The CDR3 covers 15 residues. V was cut by 4 bases and J by 1 base, with 13 bases left in between. The DNA of the CDR3 is TGTGCCAGCAGTTCGCTGACAGGAAAGAACACTGAAGCTTTCTTT. Protein product: CASSSLTGKNTEAFF.

This clonotype was counted at least ten times. The rearrangement joins TRBV11-2 to TRBJ1-1; 9 bases align to TRBD1. This CDR3 contains 15 residues. The V gene end was trimmed by 3 bases and the J gene end by 5 bases; junction bases not matched to a gene: 7. The germline gives CDR1 SGHAT, CDR2 FQNNGV. CDR3 coding DNA: TGTGCCAGCAGCTTGGAAACAGGGGGCACAACTGAAGCTTTCTTT. This gives the protein CASSLETGGTTEAFF.

The chain employs TRBV2 and TRBJ2-3, with 7 bases matching TRBD2. V shed 2 bases, J shed 10 bases, and the junction held 6 bases outside the gene matches. Looked up from germline, CDR1 is SNHLY and CDR2 is FYNNEI. This CDR3 is 13 amino acids long. The CDR3 coding sequence is TGTGCCAGCAGTGAACGGGGGGTCAGCGCGCAGTATTTT. The encoded protein is CASSERGVSAQYF.

This clonotype was picked up many times. V is TRBV6-1 and J is TRBJ2-2; D call uncertain. V lost 6 bases and J 2 bases, leaving 16 bases between the germline ends. Germline V gene sequence: CDR1 MNHNS, CDR2 SASEGT. This CDR3 is 16 amino acids long. Here the CDR3 reads CASRPLALLNTGELFF. In DNA form, the CDR3 reads TGTGCCAGCAGGCCCCTGGCACTGCTTAACACCGGGGAGCTGTTTTTT.

Many counts were recorded for this clonotype. The chain has TRBV7-2 and TRBJ2-1, with 7 nucleotides matching TRBD1. The CDR3 runs to 15 residues. With V trimmed by 3 bases and J by 2 bases, 4 bases remained unmatched. Germline lookup yields CDR1 SGHTA and CDR2 FQGNSA. This chain's CDR3 is CASSFRDSTYNEQFF. For the CDR3, the DNA is TGTGCCAGCAGCTTCCGGGACAGTACCTACAATGAGCAGTTCTTC.

This clonotype was observed many times. CDR3 sequence: CASSGTEDSYNEQFF. The CDR3 nucleotides are TGTGCCAGCAGCGGTACAGAGGACTCCTACAATGAGCAGTTCTTC. The chain recombines TRBV2 with TRBJ2-1, with no clear D. Looked up from germline, CDR1 is SNHLY and CDR2 is FYNNEI. The V gene lost 6 bases and the J gene lost 0 bases, with 12 bases spanning the gap. CDR3 length equals 15 residues.

The table lists this clonotype with many counts. V is TRBV4-3 and J is TRBJ2-7, with 7 positions matching TRBD1. Germline values: CDR1 LGHNA, CDR2 YSLEER. The V gene end was trimmed by 0 bases and the J gene end by 1 base; junction bases not matched to a gene: 12. CDR3 length: 18 residues. The CDR3 coding sequence is TGCGCCAGCAGCCAAGATTTCCCCTCGTCGGGACAGTCCTACGAGCAGTACTTC. Amino acid sequence: CASSQDFPSSGQSYEQYF.

This clonotype was detected ten times or more. The CDR3 loop is CASSLAGRSEETQYF. The CDR3 DNA is TGTGCCAGCAGCTTAGCTGGACGGTCAGAAGAGACCCAGTACTTC. V and J are TRBV7-2 and TRBJ2-5, with D uncertain. V shed 0 bases and J shed 3 bases, with 11 bases lying between them. The CDR3 has 15 amino acids. Per the germline V gene, CDR1 is SGHTA and CDR2 is FQGNSA.

This clonotype was seen ten or more times. The V and J genes are TRBV20-1 and TRBJ1-2; no firm D call. The CDR3 has 11 residues. V shed 7 bases and J shed 0 bases, with 6 bases lying between them. CDR1 and CDR2 from the germline V gene are DFQATT and SNEGSKA (reference sequence). CDR3 sequence reads: CSVRANYGYTF. CDR3 DNA: TGCAGTGTGAGAGCTAACTATGGCTACACCTTC.

A few counts support this clonotype. The chain joins TRBV20-1 to TRBJ2-5, with 8 bases aligning to TRBD2. Germline-derived CDR1 and CDR2 are DFQATT and SNEGSKA (reference sequence). Trimming at V came to 8 bases and at J to 4 bases, leaving 9 bases not matched to a gene. The CDR3 covers 13 residues. CDR3 coding DNA: TGCAGTATTGAGCTAGCGGGTGGAGAGACCCAGTACTTC. Translated, it gives CSIELAGGETQYF.

This clonotype was detected many times. This rearrangement joins TRBV7-8 to TRBJ2-3; 8 bases match TRBD2. The CDR3 has 17 amino acids. Trimming cost V 1 base and J 3 bases; bases outside gene matches: 9. Germline V gene data show CDR1 as SGHVS and CDR2 as FQNEAQ. The CDR3 sequence: CASSLGPLSGVTDTQYF. The DNA for the CDR3 is TGTGCCAGCAGCTTAGGCCCGCTTAGCGGGGTAACAGATACGCAGTATTTT.

This clonotype was detected ten times or more. The genes are TRBV7-2 and TRBJ1-1; no clear D. Per the germline V gene, CDR1 is SGHTA and CDR2 is FQGNSA. V lost 1 base, J lost 2 bases, and 11 bases lay in between. This CDR3 is built from 15 residues. Written as DNA, the CDR3 is TGTGCCAGCAGCTTAGTAAGTAAGCGAAACACTGAAGCTTTCTTT. Encoded protein: CASSLVSKRNTEAFF.

This clonotype was found many times. The chain has TRBV28 and TRBJ2-3; D not resolved. CDR3 length: 14 residues. Germline CDR1 and CDR2: MDHEN and SYDVKM. Trimming left V 10 bases short and J 1 base short, with 15 bases between. CDR3 sequence reads: CAITQTVGTDTQYF. The CDR3 DNA reads TGTGCCATTACGCAGACCGTTGGCACAGATACGCAGTATTTT.

This clonotype occurred many times. This chain joins TRBV5-1 and TRBJ1-1; no clear D. This CDR3 region has 14 residues. V lost 0 bases, J lost 1 base, and 7 bases lay in between. The germline CDR1 and CDR2 sequences are SGHRS and YFSETQ. CDR3 sequence: CASSLGPQNTEAFF. The DNA of the CDR3 is TGCGCCAGCAGCTTGGGACCGCAGAACACTGAAGCTTTCTTT.

The CDR3 region has the DNA TGTGCCAGCAGCCCAGCAGGGGGCAGCGACGGGGAGCTGTTTTTT. This codes for CASSPAGGSDGELFF. The chain joins TRBV7-9 to TRBJ2-2; TRBD1 agrees at 8 bases. The CDR3 loop spans 15 amino acids. The ends lost 5 bases at V and 7 bases at J; junction bases unmatched: 9. CDR1 and CDR2 (germline): SEHNR, FQNEAQ (reference sequence).

This clonotype was detected many times. The CDR3 bases are TGTGCCAGCAGCTTTCGGGGGGCCTACGAGCAGTACTTC. Translating gives CASSFRGAYEQYF. The chain has TRBV7-2 and TRBJ2-7, with 7 bases lining up with TRBD2. After removal of 3 bases from V and 2 bases from J, the junction contained 1 base not matched to a gene. CDR3 length equals 13 residues. Germline CDR1 and CDR2: SGHTA and FQGNSA.

This clonotype came up many times. This sequence joins TRBV6-2 or TRBV6-3 and TRBJ2-4; D is unclear. The V and J ends lost 3 bases and 0 bases respectively, with 21 bases between them. Germline assignment: CDR1 MNHEY and CDR2 SVGEGT. The CDR3 spans 19 residues. CDR3 sequence (DNA): TGTGCCAGCAGTTATACCGCCACACGTGTCGTTTTAGCCAAAAACATTCAGTACTTC. This translates into CASSYTATRVVLAKNIQYF.

By sample fraction, this clonotype is medium-sized (0.01 to 0.1%). The chain carries TRBV7-2 and TRBJ2-5; tentatively, D is TRBD1 or TRBD2 (5 bases each). The CDR3 is 13 residues long. V lost 4 bases and J lost 7, with 13 bases in between. Germline assignment: CDR1 SGHTA and CDR2 FQGNSA. CDR3 loop: CASSWDRTWTQYF. Here the CDR3 DNA reads TGTGCCAGCAGCTGGGACCGTACATGGACCCAGTACTTC.

This clonotype was seen many times. The chain is built from TRBV6-1 and TRBJ2-5; D is possibly TRBD2 (6 bases). Trimming removed 1 base at V and 7 bases at J, with 16 bases between. The germline V gene has CDR1 MNHNS and CDR2 SASEGT. CDR3 length: 15 amino acids. The CDR3 DNA sequence: TGTGCCAGCAGTGAAGACGGGGGAAGACTAGGGACCCAGTACTTC. The encoded protein is CASSEDGGRLGTQYF.

The chain couples TRBV29-1 to TRBJ1-4, with TRBD1 as a possible D gene (6 bases). Germline V gives CDR1 SQVTM, CDR2 ANQGSEA. V dropped 6 bases and J dropped 3 bases, with 11 bases sitting between them. The CDR3 is made up of 13 amino acids. CDR3: CSVTGAANEKLFF. The CDR3 region has the DNA TGCAGCGTGACGGGGGCAGCTAATGAAAAACTGTTTTTT.

This clonotype came up many times. The chain uses TRBV4-2 and TRBJ2-3, with TRBD1 identical over 7 bases. Germline V gene data show CDR1 as LGHNA and CDR2 as YNFKEQ. V trimming: 0 bases; J trimming: 2 bases; junction bases outside the gene matches: 8. The CDR3 has 17 residues. This CDR3 reads CASSQDGTGVNTDTQYF. The CDR3 nucleotides are TGTGCCAGCAGCCAAGATGGCACAGGGGTCAACACAGATACGCAGTATTTT.

This clonotype was seen many times. The chain couples TRBV29-1 to TRBJ2-5; TRBD1 is a possible D gene (5 bases). Germline lookup yields CDR1 SQVTM and CDR2 ANQGSEA. Trimming left V 7 bases short and J 5 bases short, with 20 bases between. This CDR3 has 14 residues. The CDR3 DNA reads TGCAGCGGGGGCCGGGTGGACCGCCGGGAGACCCAGTACTTC. Protein product: CSGGRVDRRETQYF.

This clonotype was observed at least ten times. V usage is TRBV7-2 and J usage is TRBJ2-5; D remains unclear. Germline CDR1 is SGHTA and CDR2 is FQGNSA. This CDR3 is 13 amino acids long. Trimming removed 5 bases from V and 7 bases from J, with 14 bases in between. For the CDR3, the DNA is TGTGCCAGCAGCCCATCTCCGCCAGGGACCCAGTACTTC. Amino acids: CASSPSPPGTQYF. Supplemented by reference TRBV7-2 and TRBJ2-5, the full variable domain reads GAGVSQSPSNKVTEKGKDVELRCDPISGHTALYWYRQSLGQGLEFLIYFQGNSAPDKSGLPSDRFSAERTGGSVSTLTIQRTQQEDSAVYLCASSPSPPGTQYFGPGTRLLVL.

This clonotype appeared many times. The J gene is TRBJ2-3, the V gene TRBV7-2, with TRBD1 matching 10 bases. Germline CDR1 reads SGHTA; CDR2 reads FQGNSA. The CDR3 is made up of 16 amino acids. Germline trimming cut 4 bases from V and 1 base from J; bases unmatched to any gene: 5. In DNA, the CDR3 is TGTGCCAGCAGCTGGGGACAGGGGCAAGGCACAGATACGCAGTATTTT. Translation: CASSWGQGQGTDTQYF.

This clonotype was detected ten times or more. CDR3: CASSEVVAEMGGTQYF. In nucleotides, the CDR3 is TGTGCCAGCAGTGAAGTGGTAGCCGAGATGGGGGGGACCCAGTACTTC. This chain joins TRBV2 and TRBJ2-5, with D possibly being TRBD2 (6 bases). The CDR3 length is 16 residues. V lost 1 base, J lost 7 bases, and 19 bases lay in between. Germline lookup yields CDR1 SNHLY and CDR2 FYNNEI.

This chain uses TRBV4-2 with TRBJ2-1; 8 bases align to TRBD2. J was trimmed by 8 bases and V by 4 bases; bases with no gene match: 16. Germline CDR1 LGHNA, CDR2 YNFKEQ. The CDR3 spans 17 residues. In nucleotides, the CDR3 is TGTGCCAGCAGCCCCCAGGTACCGGGACTAGTCGGGGATGAGCAGTTCTTC. Translation gives CASSPQVPGLVGDEQFF.

This clonotype has ten or more counts. V usage is TRBV7-2 and J usage is TRBJ1-1; 7 bases map to TRBD1. Per germline, CDR1 SGHTA and CDR2 FQGNSA. The V segment lost 5 bases and the J segment 4 bases; nucleotides outside the gene matches: 7. The CDR3 is 14 amino acids. This CDR3 reads CASSPSGQATEAFF. Here the CDR3 DNA reads TGTGCCAGCAGCCCTAGTGGACAGGCCACTGAAGCTTTCTTT.

In this sample, this clonotype turned up many times. The chain combines TRBV7-2 with TRBJ2-5; D not resolved. Deletions cut 4 bases from V and 5 bases from J, with 11 bases between. The CDR3 extends over 13 amino acids. In germline, CDR1 is SGHTA, CDR2 FQGNSA. CDR3 nucleotide sequence: TGTGCCAGCAGCTCCGAGCCGTGGGAGACCCAGTACTTC. Protein: CASSSEPWETQYF.

This clonotype was counted ten times or more. The rearrangement links TRBV6-2 or TRBV6-3 to TRBJ2-7; D uncertain. The V end was cut by 5 bases, the J end by 12 bases, with 14 bases between. CDR3 length: 11 residues. Germline V gives CDR1 MNHEY, CDR2 SVGEGT. For the CDR3, the DNA is TGTGCCAGCAGTACCTCAGGCACCGGGTACTTC. This codes for CASSTSGTGYF.

In its sample, this clonotype was seen many times. The chain employs TRBV28 and TRBJ2-1, with 11 bases identical to TRBD2. The CDR3 extends over 17 amino acids. V was clipped by 5 bases and J by 7 bases; unmatched bases: 13. The V gene's germline CDR1 is MDHEN and CDR2 SYDVKM. This CDR3 is CASSPLGRLAGGNEQFF. Written as DNA, the CDR3 is TGTGCCAGCAGTCCACTTGGAAGGCTAGCGGGGGGAAATGAGCAGTTCTTC.